Listed below are T cell receptor beta chains from one sample, sequenced in a study of identical twins. From the 5' RACE reads, TCRdb called clonotypes with MiXCR, one entry per CDR3 protein. Among some 440,000 distinct CDR3 sequences, approximately 25% were seen once, and the ten largest hold 2.9%. This same sample was also taken into another study, of T cells expressing NK-cell markers.

Sequencing was carried out using CD4+ T cells sorted from blood. The receptors shown here come from a woman between 18 and 29 years old in good health. CDR3s include the opening cysteine and the closing phenylalanine or tryptophan. The D gene is left open where the match is weak. The size entry is marked missing in some rows and otherwise reads once, few, many or a size class.

TRBV29-1	TRBJ2-5	-	many	TGCAGCGTCGCCAGACAGAGCCAAGAGACCCAGTACTTC	CSVARQSQETQYF
TRBV29-1	TRBJ2-5	-	many	TGCAGCGTTGCATTAGAGACCCAGTACTTC	CSVALETQYF
TRBV2	TRBJ1-2	-	few	TGTGCCAGCAGGGAGAGGGATTATGGCTACACCTTC	CASRERDYGYTF
TRBV27	TRBJ1-5	-	-	TGTGCCAGCAGTTTTGGGGGTCTTCAGCCCCAGCATTTT	CASSFGGLQPQHF
TRBV20-1	TRBJ2-5	-	few	TGCAGTGCTAAAGACCCTCTCAGATACCAAGAGACCCAGTACTTC	CSAKDPLRYQETQYF
TRBV4-3	TRBJ2-1	TRBD2	few	TGCGCCAGCAGCCAAGATCTAAGCGGGAGTCCCCCCTACAATGAGCAGTTCTTC	CASSQDLSGSPPYNEQFF
TRBV28	TRBJ1-5	-	-	TGTGCCAGCAGTTTAGGGCGAGAGCCCCAGCATTTT	CASSLGREPQHF
TRBV6-5	TRBJ2-5	TRBD2	-	TGTGCCAGCAGTTACTCCCCCCCTAGCGGGGGGGCTGAGACCCAGTACTTC	CASSYSPPSGGAETQYF
TRBV29-1	TRBJ2-7	-	few	TGCAGCGTTCAGGGCAGGGGCTACGAGCAGTACTTC	CSVQGRGYEQYF
TRBV5-5	TRBJ2-3	TRBD2	-	TGTGCCAGCAGCCATAGCGGGGTGTCTTCAGATACGCAGTATTTT	CASSHSGVSSDTQYF
TRBV6-5	TRBJ2-3	-	-	TGTGCCAGCAGTTACGCCGGCCTTACGCAGTATTTT	CASSYAGLTQYF
TRBV5-1	TRBJ2-5	-	-	TGCGCCAGCAGCTTGTATCCGGGTCGAGGGGGAGAGACCCAGTACTTC	CASSLYPGRGGETQYF
TRBV6-2/TRBV6-3	TRBJ1-1	-	-	TGTGCCAGCAGTTATATGGGGGCCACTGAAGCTTTCTTT	CASSYMGATEAFF
TRBV7-2	TRBJ2-1	-	-	TGTGCCAGCAGCCTTTACCCCCTAGAGCAGTTCTTC	CASSLYPLEQFF
TRBV3-1	TRBJ2-3	TRBD2	-	TGTGCCAGCAGACCTACCACGGGAGGGGGGCCAGATACGCAGTATTTT	CASRPTTGGGPDTQYF
TRBV12-3/TRBV12-4	TRBJ2-2	-	-	TGTGCCAGCAGCCCTACCAGGGGTGGCACCGGGGAGCTGTTTTTT	CASSPTRGGTGELFF
TRBV4-2	TRBJ2-7	-	-	TGTGCCAGCAGCCAAGAGGGGCCAGCCTACGAGCAGTACTTC	CASSQEGPAYEQYF
TRBV29-1	TRBJ2-5	-	few	TGCAGCGTAGCGCGGGAGACCCAGTACTTC	CSVARETQYF
TRBV12-3/TRBV12-4	TRBJ2-3	-	few	TGTGCCAGCAGTTTAGGGGGTCCTCGTAGCACAGATACGCAGTATTTT	CASSLGGPRSTDTQYF
TRBV20-1	TRBJ2-7	-	-	TGCAGTGCTGGTAGACTGGCCCAGGGGTGGGAGCAGTACTTC	CSAGRLAQGWEQYF
TRBV12-3/TRBV12-4	TRBJ2-7	-	-	TGTGCCAGCAGTTCCGGACTACCTTTGGAGCAGTACTTC	CASSSGLPLEQYF
TRBV20-1	TRBJ1-1	-	-	TGCAGGGCCCATCGGGACCCGAACACTGAAGCTTTCTTT	CRAHRDPNTEAFF
TRBV4-3	TRBJ2-3	TRBD1	-	TGCGCCAGCAGCTACCGGGGACAGGGCGCAGATACGCAGTATTTT	CASSYRGQGADTQYF
TRBV7-2	TRBJ2-2	TRBD1	-	TGTGCCAGCAGCCGAGACAGGGGGCAAATGAACGGGGAGCTGTTTTTT	CASSRDRGQMNGELFF
TRBV11-3	TRBJ2-5	TRBD1	-	TGTGCCAGCAGCGTCGGACAGGGACATCGCCAGGAGACCCAGTACTTC	CASSVGQGHRQETQYF
TRBV12-3/TRBV12-4	TRBJ2-2	-	-	TGTGCCATCAGTTTAGCGCGCGGGGGCATTGGCAACACCGGGGAGCTGTTTTTT	CAISLARGGIGNTGELFF
TRBV7-2	TRBJ1-1	-	few	TGTGCCAGCAGCTTAAATCGGGGGCGCACCACTGAAGCTTTCTTT	CASSLNRGRTTEAFF
TRBV12-3/TRBV12-4	TRBJ2-1	TRBD2	-	TGTGCCAGCAGCCGGGGGAGCGGGGGGGCAAATGAGCAGTTCTTC	CASSRGSGGANEQFF
TRBV6-1	TRBJ2-5	-	once	TGTGCCAGCAGGAAAGGGGACACCGAAGGGGAGACCCAGTACTTC	CASRKGDTEGETQYF
TRBV7-2	TRBJ2-2	-	-	TGTGCCAGCAGCTTTAATCCCCAGAACACCGGGGAGCTGTTTTTT	CASSFNPQNTGELFF
TRBV20-1	TRBJ2-1	-	-	TGCAGTGCTGAGGGGGGCAATGAGCAGTTCTTC	CSAEGGNEQFF
TRBV15	TRBJ2-7	-	-	TGTGCCACCAGCAGAGATATCCAGCGAACCTACGAGCAGTACTTC	CATSRDIQRTYEQYF
TRBV7-2	TRBJ2-2	-	few	TGTGCCAGCAGCTTAATCTGGGAGAGCGCTCCCGGGGAGCTGTTTTTT	CASSLIWESAPGELFF
TRBV20-1	TRBJ1-5	-	-	TGCAGTGCGACGGGGCTCAATCAGCCCCAGCATTTT	CSATGLNQPQHF
TRBV5-1	TRBJ2-3	-	-	TGCGCCAGCAGCTTGCAGGACGGTACAGATACGCAGTATTTT	CASSLQDGTDTQYF
TRBV10-1	TRBJ2-2	-	-	TGCGCCAGCAGAGCCGGGAGTGCGAACACCGGGGAGCTGTTTTTT	CASRAGSANTGELFF
TRBV5-1	TRBJ1-1	-	-	TGCGCCAGCAGCTTGGGGGGGACGAGGCCCGGCACTGAAGCTTTCTTT	CASSLGGTRPGTEAFF
TRBV4-3	TRBJ2-3	-	-	TGCGCCAGCAGCCAAGAATTTGTTGGACAGCCACTCACAGATACGCAGTATTTT	CASSQEFVGQPLTDTQYF
TRBV27	TRBJ1-5	-	-	TGTGCCAGCAGTTTATTCCCAAATCAGCCCCAGCATTTT	CASSLFPNQPQHF
TRBV7-9	TRBJ2-2	-	-	TGTGCCAGCAGCCCACACAGGTTTATCACCGGGGAGCTGTTTTTT	CASSPHRFITGELFF
TRBV2	TRBJ2-1	-	-	TGTGCCAGCAAGGGGGAGGGGAGCAAGCAGTTCTTC	CASKGEGSKQFF
TRBV20-1	TRBJ2-3	-	-	TGCAGTGCTAGAGATCGCGGAATCACAGATACGCAGTATTTT	CSARDRGITDTQYF
TRBV20-1	TRBJ2-7	TRBD1	-	TGCAGTGCTAGAGTATCTCCGGGACAGGGTTACGAGCAGTACTTC	CSARVSPGQGYEQYF
TRBV20-1	TRBJ2-7	TRBD1	-	TGCAGTGCTCAAGGACAGGGCGCATCCTACGAGCAGTACTTC	CSAQGQGASYEQYF
TRBV5-1	TRBJ2-5	-	many	TGCGCCAGCAGTTTAGAGAAAGAGACCCAGTACTTC	CASSLEKETQYF
TRBV12-3/TRBV12-4	TRBJ2-5	TRBD2	-	TGTGCCAGCCGAATCGGGCTAGCGGGAGGTTTGAAAAAAGAGACCCAGTACTTC	CASRIGLAGGLKKETQYF
TRBV9	TRBJ1-5	-	few	TGTGCCAGCAGCGAGGACAGCTATAGCAATCAGCCCCAGCATTTT	CASSEDSYSNQPQHF
TRBV5-1	TRBJ2-3	-	-	TGCGCCAGCCGCCGCCCGGGCACAGATACGCAGTATTTT	CASRRPGTDTQYF
TRBV20-1	TRBJ2-7	-	-	TGCAGTGCTAGCCAGCATGTCCAGAGCTACGAGCAGTACTTC	CSASQHVQSYEQYF
TRBV11-2	TRBJ2-5	TRBD1	-	TGTGCCAGCAGCCCCAACTTAAAGGGGGCGGAGACCCAGTACTTC	CASSPNLKGAETQYF
TRBV5-1	TRBJ1-2	-	few	TGCGCCAGCAGCACGGGCCTTCCCCGGGGCTACACCTTC	CASSTGLPRGYTF
TRBV20-1	TRBJ2-3	-	once	TGCAGTGCTAAGGTCCCTTTAGAAACTATTACGCAGTATTTT	CSAKVPLETITQYF
TRBV7-6	TRBJ2-7	-	-	TGTGCCAGCAGCCCCACGGGCTTTCCCCACGAGCAGTACTTC	CASSPTGFPHEQYF
TRBV7-2	TRBJ2-3	TRBD2	few	TGTGCCAGCAGCCAGATGGGAGGGTGGGCAGATACGCAGTATTTT	CASSQMGGWADTQYF
TRBV12-3/TRBV12-4	TRBJ2-1	TRBD2	few	TGTGCCAGCAGTCCTGTCAGTGGTAGCGGGAGGAATGAGCAGTTCTTC	CASSPVSGSGRNEQFF
TRBV20-1	TRBJ1-5	TRBD1	-	TGCAGTGCAAGGACAGGGGCGAATCAGCCCCAGCATTTT	CSARTGANQPQHF
TRBV7-9	TRBJ1-6	TRBD1	-	TGTGCCAGCAGCCTCACAGGGACAGGCCGAAGTTCACCCCTCCACTTT	CASSLTGTGRSSPLHF
TRBV5-4	TRBJ2-3	TRBD2	-	TGTGCCAGCAGCTTGATCTCGTTTCGGGGGAGGGCCGCAGATACGCAGTATTTT	CASSLISFRGRAADTQYF
TRBV29-1	TRBJ1-2	-	-	TGCAGCGTTGAGAGTGCAGGGAGTAACTATGGCTACACCTTC	CSVESAGSNYGYTF
TRBV6-1	TRBJ1-5	-	-	TGTGCCAGCAGTGAAAGAGGGGCGATGAGCAATCAGCCCCAGCATTTT	CASSERGAMSNQPQHF